This is a list of T cell receptor beta chains from one sample in a study of shared clonotypes between healthy human individuals. Assay used: immunoSEQ multiplex PCR; TCRdb lists only in-frame clones, some missing. The sample lists approximately 600,000 clones, 85% to 95% occurring once. Sequencing was done on a sample of naive CD8+ T cells sorted from blood. The receptors were sampled from a woman aged 30 to 39 in good health. Each CDR3 is given without its conserved first and last residue. Fields, in order: V gene, CDR3 protein.

TRBV10-2,ASSESVPALTDTQY
TRBV6-1,ASKSGQGLNTEAF
TRBV27,ASSLGGVDTEAF
TRBV7-9,ASSPTSGRRADTQY
TRBV6-5,ASSYEPGFNNEQF
TRBV13,ASSLGIGTVETQY
TRBV7-8,ASSGQAGELF
TRBV27,ASSGTSGSGEQF
TRBV27,ASSLTGARNQPQH
TRBV6-6,ASSHGQVKAF
TRBV10-3,AISEPQTGVNTEAF
TRBV5-1,ASSPQGANYEQY
TRBV29-1,SAGRAKNIQY
TRBV9,ASSVLEGAGSNTGELF
TRBV28,ASSSLAGAYEQY
TRBV10-1,ASSEQREGRDEQF
TRBV28,ASSSPGQGEVLDEQY
TRBV29-1,SGAGTGADTEAF
TRBV11-3,ASSLGTVETQY
TRBV6-1,ASSGAVEQY
TRBV2,ASSEGSVTRAGYEQY
TRBV7-9,ASWDNAYEQY
TRBV6-6,ASSYGDRHTYEQY
TRBV7-9,ASSFAGRPEPQH
TRBV2,ASSAGQAGTEAF
TRBV14,ASSPGYPAAVRSYEQY
TRBV28,ASSFRGRGHEQY
TRBV13,ASARDNEQF
TRBV10-3,AISDKYEGSFNTYEQY
TRBV6-5,ASSYEGGDGYT
TRBV27,ASRRQGLGEKLF
TRBV7-2,ASSSRVTSNQPQH
TRBV15,ATSGGGQPQH
TRBV28,ASSFRAGGFSEQY
TRBV27,ASSPLGRYEQY
TRBV28,ASRNPGQGIYEQY
TRBV27,ASSLNYWTFYGYT
TRBV6-5,ASSYSSGGETQY
TRBV5-6,VSSLGLAGVATDTQY
TRBV10-3,AIKGFSGTDTQY
TRBV27,ASSSSSTPYEQY